What follows are 13 T cell receptor beta chains derived from one specimen sequenced in a study of T cell changes during pregnancy in multiple sclerosis. Profiling relied on immunoSEQ multiplex PCR, and the TCRdb table lists in-frame clones only, not all of them. The sample includes 50,000 or so clones, over 90% of them seen just once. The sample in question was CD4+ T cells from peripheral blood mononuclear cells, obtained in the second trimester of pregnancy. Source of these receptors: a female donor with multiple sclerosis, enrolled in a pregnancy study.

DNA for the CDR3: TGTGCCATTGGCATAGGAGCGGAGGGCTATGGCTACACCTTC. It is translated as CAIGIGAEGYGYTF. This chain links TRBV10-3 with TRBJ1-2, with unresolved D. The length of the CDR3 is 14 residues. CDR1 and CDR2 (germline): ENHRY, SYGVKD. Trimming left V 9 bases short and J 4 bases short, with 18 bases between.

The gene calls are TRBV6-5 and TRBJ2-5; D uncertain. Per the germline V gene, CDR1 is MNHEY and CDR2 is SVGAGI. The CDR3 runs to 13 residues. Trimming removed 6 bases at V and 1 base at J, with 9 bases between. Here the CDR3 DNA reads TGTGCCAGCAGCACGGTTCTCCAAGAGACCCAGTACTTC. Protein product: CASSTVLQETQYF.

This chain joins TRBV30 and TRBJ1-2, with D unclear. CDR3 length equals 13 residues. Germline V gives CDR1 GTSNPN, CDR2 SVGIG (reference sequence). V lost 5 bases and J lost 4, with 14 bases in between. The CDR3 sequence: CAWGLRHSYGYTF. The CDR3, as DNA: TGTGCCTGGGGACTACGACATTCCTATGGCTACACCTTC.

This clone was seen only once. CDR3 loop: CASSSTGGTGYTF. CDR3 DNA sequence: TGTGCCAGCAGTTCGACAGGTGGCACGGGCTACACCTTC. The genes are TRBV6-1 and TRBJ1-2, with D possibly TRBD1 on 6 matching bases. The CDR3 totals 13 residues. CDR1 and CDR2 from the germline V gene are MNHNS and SASEGT. V lost 5 bases to trimming and J lost 8 bases, with 15 bases between them.

The genes are TRBV29-1 and TRBJ2-1; TRBD2 aligns across 9 bases. With 4 bases clipped from V and 8 bases from J, the junction kept 15 bases outside the gene matches. CDR3 length: 16 amino acids. Germline V gene sequence: CDR1 SQVTM, CDR2 ANQGSEA. The CDR3 sequence is CSVGRLAGATGDEQFF. CDR3 bases: TGCAGCGTTGGTCGTTTAGCGGGGGCCACAGGGGATGAGCAGTTCTTC.

This sequence joins TRBV10-3 and TRBJ2-1; the match to TRBD1 covers 7 bases. V trimming: 3 bases; J trimming: 2 bases; junction bases outside the gene matches: 4. CDR1 and CDR2 (germline): ENHRY, SYGVKD. The CDR3 spans 15 residues. For the CDR3, the DNA is TGTGCCATCAGTGACGACAGGGAAGCCTACAATGAGCAGTTCTTC. Its protein product is CAISDDREAYNEQFF.

In its sample, this clone was seen a few times. The gene calls are TRBV7-9 and TRBJ1-1; TRBD1 agrees at 9 bases. There are 13 residues in the CDR3. Germline CDR1 and CDR2: SEHNR and FQNEAQ (reference sequence). Trimming at V came to 5 bases and at J to 5 bases, leaving 3 bases not matched to a gene. The CDR3 is CASSPGQGTEAFF. The CDR3, as DNA: TGTGCCAGCAGCCCAGGACAGGGGACTGAAGCTTTCTTT.

The chain has TRBV5-4 and TRBJ2-1; TRBD2 aligns across 7 bases. Looked up from germline, CDR1 is SGHNT and CDR2 is YYREEE (reference sequence). V lost 4 bases, J lost 7 bases, and 11 bases stayed unmatched. This CDR3 spans 15 amino acids. The CDR3 sequence is CASSPRGDFMNEQFF. The DNA of the CDR3 is TGTGCCAGCAGCCCCCGGGGGGATTTTATGAATGAGCAGTTCTTC.

The J gene is TRBJ1-1, the V gene TRBV2; TRBD1 agrees at 8 bases. J was trimmed by 10 bases and V by 5 bases; bases with no gene match: 12. This CDR3 contains 14 residues. CDR1 and CDR2 (germline): SNHLY, FYNNEI. The CDR3 DNA follows: TGTGCCAGCAGTCCCAGGACAGGGCGGTCGGGAGCTTTCTTT. This sequence encodes CASSPRTGRSGAFF.

The rearrangement links TRBV11-2 to TRBJ2-7, with TRBD2 matching 12 bases. Losses at the gene ends were 6 bases for V and 0 bases for J; bases not matched to a gene: 6. Per the germline V gene, CDR1 is SGHAT and CDR2 is FQNNGV. The CDR3 is 16 residues long. DNA for the CDR3: TGTGCCAGCAGGTTATCTAGCGGGAGGGCCTCCTACGAGCAGTACTTC. It codes for CASRLSSGRASYEQYF.

The rearrangement joins TRBV4-1 to TRBJ2-1; TRBD2 matches at 13 bases. This CDR3 comprises 16 residues. V was pared by 4 bases and J by 10 bases, with 10 bases of the junction left unmatched. Looked up from germline, CDR1 is MGHRA and CDR2 is YSYEKL. Here the CDR3 reads CASSLPTSGGAREQFF. The CDR3 coding sequence is TGCGCCAGCAGCCTCCCCACTAGCGGGGGGGCAAGAGAGCAGTTCTTC.

The chain couples TRBV27 to TRBJ1-1, with 10 positions matching TRBD1. Trimming at V came to 3 bases and at J to 4 bases, leaving 2 bases not matched to a gene. Germline lookup yields CDR1 MNHEY and CDR2 SMNVEV (reference sequence). The CDR3 has 14 amino acids. CDR3 protein: CASSFDRGLTEAFF. CDR3 bases: TGTGCCAGCAGTTTTGACAGGGGGCTCACTGAAGCTTTCTTT.

The V and J genes are TRBV6-1 and TRBJ1-5; TRBD1 matches at 7 bases. The ends lost 3 bases at V and 4 bases at J; junction bases unmatched: 6. Germline V lookup: CDR1 MNHNS, CDR2 SASEGT. This CDR3 contains 15 residues. The CDR3 DNA is TGTGCCAGCAGTGATCGGGGACAGCGTAATCAGCCCCAGCATTTT. Translating it yields CASSDRGQRNQPQHF.